A single sample is the source of the 32 T cell receptor beta chains below, sequenced in a study of blood T cell repertoires in COVID-19. Assay: immunoSEQ multiplex PCR; the TCRdb copy retains only in-frame clones and omits some. The data hold 150,000 to 200,000 clones, with 70% to 90% observed a single time. Sequenced input: peripheral blood. The receptors derive from a man in his 70s with active or convalescent COVID-19.

This chain links TRBV15 with TRBJ2-1; 15 positions match TRBD2. CDR1 is LNHNV, CDR2 YYDKDF, per germline (reference sequence). The CDR3 consists of 18 residues. The V and J ends lost 3 bases and 10 bases, in that order; junction bases with no gene match: 13. CDR3 loop: CATSRLPRGLAGGAEQFF. In DNA form, the CDR3 reads TGTGCCACCAGCAGGCTTCCCCGAGGACTAGCGGGGGGGGCGGAGCAGTTCTTC. The full variable domain, with the rest looked up from reference TRBV15 and TRBJ2-1, is DAMVIQNPRYQVTQFGKPVTLSCSQTLNHNVMYWYQQKSSQAPKLLFHYYDKDFNNEADTPDNFQSRRPNTSFCFLDIRSPGLGDTAMYLCATSRLPRGLAGGAEQFFGPGTRLTVL.

This clone was picked up a small number of times. This sequence joins TRBV5-6 and TRBJ2-1; 14 nucleotides agree with TRBD2. Germline V gene sequence: CDR1 SGHDT, CDR2 YYEEEE. Trimming cost V 4 bases and J 6 bases; bases outside gene matches: 12. The CDR3 totals 18 residues. Here the CDR3 DNA reads TGTGCCAGCAGCCTAGGACTAGCGGGGGGCCCTATAGGCAATGAGCAGTTCTTC. It is translated as CASSLGLAGGPIGNEQFF.

The V call is TRBV30, the J call TRBJ2-5; D may be TRBD1 (6 bases). Germline values: CDR1 GTSNPN, CDR2 SVGIG (reference sequence). V gave up 0 bases and J gave up 4 bases, with 12 bases separating them. The CDR3 is made up of 14 amino acids. CDR3 coding DNA: TGTGCCTGGAGTGTACCGGAGACAGGAGAGACCCAGTACTTC. Translation gives CAWSVPETGETQYF.

This rearrangement joins TRBV6-5 to TRBJ1-6, with D hard to call. The CDR3 consists of 15 residues. Trimming removed 0 bases at V and 6 bases at J, with 9 bases between. Per germline, CDR1 MNHEY and CDR2 SVGAGI. The CDR3 loop reads CASSYSGAFNSPLHF. In DNA, the CDR3 is TGTGCCAGCAGTTACTCCGGAGCCTTTAATTCACCCCTCCACTTT.

The V call is TRBV7-2, the J call TRBJ2-1; 7 nucleotides line up with TRBD1. Germline V gene lookup returns CDR1 SGHTA and CDR2 FQGNSA. The CDR3 contains 15 residues. After removal of 4 bases from V and 6 bases from J, the junction contained 9 bases not matched to a gene. CDR3 nucleotide sequence: TGTGCCAGCAGCTATAGACAGGGATGGGGCAATGAGCAGTTCTTC. Translating it yields CASSYRQGWGNEQFF.

The chain recombines TRBV18 with TRBJ2-7; 11 nucleotides match TRBD1. The length of the CDR3 is 15 residues. With V trimmed by 3 bases and J by 2 bases, 3 bases remained unmatched. Germline V gene lookup returns CDR1 KGHSH and CDR2 LQKENI. The CDR3: CASSPPDRGPYEQYF. Written as DNA, the CDR3 is TGTGCCAGCTCACCTCCGGACAGGGGGCCCTACGAGCAGTACTTC.

This chain links TRBV7-9 with TRBJ2-2; D possibly corresponds to TRBD2 (6 bases). V was cut by 5 bases and J by 1 base, with 8 bases left in between. The CDR3 is 14 residues long. In germline, CDR1 is SEHNR, CDR2 FQNEAQ (reference sequence). CDR3 DNA: TGTGCCAGCAGCCTGCGGGGGAACACCGGGGAGCTGTTTTTT. This encodes CASSLRGNTGELFF.

The chain combines TRBV2 with TRBJ1-2; D is perhaps TRBD1 (6 bases). The CDR3 has 14 amino acids. V was trimmed by 7 bases and J by 4 bases, leaving 16 bases between them. The germline V gene encodes CDR1 SNHLY and CDR2 FYNNEI. The CDR3 sequence is CASNRDTNLYGYTF. The CDR3 DNA is TGTGCCAGCAACCGGGACACGAACCTCTATGGCTACACCTTC.

The chain is built from TRBV6-5 and TRBJ1-4; 7 bases line up with TRBD1. J lost 1 base, V lost 8 bases, and 7 bases had no gene match. Germline V CDR1 and CDR2: MNHEY, SVGAGI. The CDR3 spans 15 residues. The CDR3 nucleotides are TGTGCCAGCCGGAACACAGGGGAAACTAATGAAAAACTGTTTTTT. Its protein product is CASRNTGETNEKLFF.

This rearrangement joins TRBV5-5 to TRBJ2-7; TRBD1 aligns across 7 bases. Looked up from germline, CDR1 is SGHKS and CDR2 is YYEKEE (reference sequence). The ends lost 5 bases at V and 2 bases at J; junction bases unmatched: 7. The CDR3 runs to 14 residues. The CDR3 sequence: CASRPGTAPYEQYF. The CDR3 DNA follows: TGTGCCAGCAGACCCGGGACAGCTCCCTACGAGCAGTACTTC.

V is TRBV9 and J is TRBJ2-2, with D possibly TRBD1 on 5 matching bases. Germline V gene lookup returns CDR1 SGDLS and CDR2 YYNGEE. The CDR3 totals 15 residues. Trimming pared 2 bases from V and 6 bases from J, leaving 14 bases between. The CDR3: CASSVNPLGAGELFF. In DNA, the CDR3 is TGTGCCAGCAGCGTGAATCCCCTAGGGGCCGGGGAGCTGTTTTTT.

The chain combines TRBV5-4 with TRBJ2-2, with a weak D call TRBD2 (6 bases). Per germline, CDR1 SGHNT and CDR2 YYREEE (reference sequence). The CDR3 covers 16 residues. The V gene lost 3 bases and the J gene lost 1 base, with 13 bases spanning the gap. Here the CDR3 DNA reads TGTGCCAGCAGCTCACGACTAGGGGAGAACACCGGGGAGCTGTTTTTT. Residues: CASSSRLGENTGELFF.

The chain links TRBV6-6 to TRBJ1-1, with 8 bases aligning to TRBD1. Germline loops: CDR1 MNHNY, CDR2 SVGAGI (reference sequence). J lost 2 bases, V lost 9 bases, and 11 bases had no gene match. The CDR3 covers 15 residues. CDR3 residues: CASSNAGGGNTEAFF. The CDR3 nucleotides are TGTGCCAGTAGCAATGCAGGGGGCGGCAACACTGAAGCTTTCTTT.

This clone was seen repeatedly, ten times or more. The V and J genes are TRBV19 and TRBJ1-5; unclear D gene. This CDR3 contains 15 residues. Germline CDR1 is LNHDA and CDR2 is SQIVND (reference sequence). Trimming took off 5 bases at V and 5 bases at J, with 16 bases between the two ends. The CDR3 bases are TGTGCCAGTAGTGCGCGGGCCAGCGAATATCAGCCCCAGCATTTT. The encoded protein is CASSARASEYQPQHF.

V gene TRBV7-2 combines with J gene TRBJ2-7, with D hard to call. This CDR3 region has 13 residues. Germline loops: CDR1 SGHTA, CDR2 FQGNSA. V was pared by 5 bases and J by 2 bases, with 10 bases between. The CDR3, as DNA: TGTGCCAGCAGCGCAAGACATACCTACGAGCAGTACTTC. It is translated as CASSARHTYEQYF.

J is TRBJ1-3 and V is TRBV7-6; TRBD1 matches at 7 bases. Unmatched junction bases numbered 7, after V lost 5 bases and J lost 0 bases. Germline V gives CDR1 SGHVS, CDR2 FNYEAQ. The CDR3 extends over 16 amino acids. The CDR3 is CASSPGQLISGNTIYF. CDR3 sequence (DNA): TGTGCCAGCAGCCCGGGACAGCTCATCTCTGGAAACACCATATATTTT.

This chain links TRBV18 with TRBJ2-1; perhaps TRBD2 as D (5 bases). The CDR3 is 14 residues long. Germline lookup yields CDR1 KGHSH and CDR2 LQKENI. Trimming removed 5 bases from V and 7 bases from J, with 15 bases in between. The CDR3 region is CASSSRAPLNEQFF. In nucleotides, the CDR3 is TGTGCCAGCTCATCGCGGGCCCCTTTAAATGAGCAGTTCTTC.

The chain combines TRBV6-5 with TRBJ1-2; D perhaps matches TRBD1 (6 bases). The CDR3 totals 14 residues. V shed 0 bases and J shed 3 bases, with 8 bases lying between them. The germline V gene encodes CDR1 MNHEY and CDR2 SVGAGI. The DNA of the CDR3 is TGTGCCAGCAGTTACTCAGGGGGGGACTATGGCTACACCTTC. This translates into CASSYSGGDYGYTF.

The CDR3 reads CASSYFSTGLNSPLHF. The CDR3 DNA follows: TGTGCCAGCAGTTACTTCTCTACAGGTCTGAATTCACCCCTCCACTTT. The chain uses TRBV6-2 or TRBV6-3 and TRBJ1-6; D may be TRBD1 (5 bases). Germline CDR1 is MNHEY and CDR2 is SVGEGT. Trimming removed 1 base from V and 7 bases from J, with 14 bases in between. The CDR3 is made up of 16 amino acids.

The chain employs TRBV15 and TRBJ1-3; D is perhaps TRBD1 (5 bases). Germline loops: CDR1 LNHNV, CDR2 YYDKDF (reference sequence). V lost 0 bases and J lost 4, with 10 bases in between. This CDR3 spans 15 amino acids. CDR3 loop: CATSRDLGGGNTIYF. In nucleotides, the CDR3 is TGTGCCACCAGCAGAGATCTCGGGGGGGGAAACACCATATATTTT.

The chain combines TRBV5-1 with TRBJ2-5; maybe TRBD2 (7 bases). The CDR3 runs 16 residues. Germline V gene data show CDR1 as SGHRS and CDR2 as YFSETQ. V was cut by 3 bases and J by 5 bases, with 20 bases left in between. CDR3 sequence: CASSSKGGRASETQYF. The CDR3 bases are TGCGCCAGCAGCTCAAAGGGGGGGAGGGCCTCGGAGACCCAGTACTTC.

This clone was observed a single time. The rearrangement uses TRBV6-5 and TRBJ2-1; 13 bases are shared with TRBD2. The germline CDR1 and CDR2 sequences are MNHEY and SVGAGI. V lost 2 bases to trimming and J lost 8 bases; unmatched junction nucleotides: 3. This CDR3 has 15 residues. This chain's CDR3 is CASSYAGLAGDEQFF. The CDR3 nucleotides are TGTGCCAGCAGTTACGCAGGACTAGCGGGAGATGAGCAGTTCTTC.

The chain carries TRBV6-5 and TRBJ2-3, with a weak D call TRBD1 (5 bases). Trimming took off 7 bases at V and 5 bases at J, with 16 bases between the two ends. This CDR3 has 14 amino acids. Germline assignment: CDR1 MNHEY and CDR2 SVGAGI. CDR3 sequence reads: CASNGSPRGDTQYF. Here the CDR3 DNA reads TGTGCCAGCAATGGCTCCCCAAGGGGAGATACGCAGTATTTT.

This clone occurred a few times. V usage is TRBV24-1 and J usage is TRBJ2-3; no reliable D call. CDR3 length: 14 amino acids. The germline V and J ends were trimmed by 4 bases and 0 bases, with 7 bases remaining between them. CDR1 and CDR2 from the germline V gene are KGHDR and SFDVKD. The CDR3 sequence is CATSEAASTDTQYF. Written as DNA, the CDR3 is TGTGCCACCAGTGAAGCAGCGAGCACAGATACGCAGTATTTT.

J is TRBJ2-1 and V is TRBV27; 9 nucleotides line up with TRBD2. Per the germline V gene, CDR1 is MNHEY and CDR2 is SMNVEV (reference sequence). After removal of 3 bases from V and 0 bases from J, the junction contained 6 bases not matched to a gene. This CDR3 comprises 17 residues. As DNA, the CDR3 is TGTGCCAGCAGTTTGCGGGAGGGCCTCGTCTCCTACAATGAGCAGTTCTTC. Its translation: CASSLREGLVSYNEQFF.

This chain links TRBV7-2 with TRBJ1-3, with a weak D call TRBD1 (5 bases). This CDR3 contains 16 residues. V was cut by 1 base and J by 5 bases, with 15 bases left in between. The germline CDR1 and CDR2 sequences are SGHTA and FQGNSA. CDR3 sequence: CASSLVSGIERNTIYF. The DNA for the CDR3 is TGTGCCAGCAGCTTAGTGTCAGGGATAGAGAGAAACACCATATATTTT.

CDR3: CSASRGTSYNEQFF. The DNA of the CDR3 is TGCAGTGCTAGTAGGGGGACCTCCTACAATGAGCAGTTCTTC. This sequence joins TRBV20-1 and TRBJ2-1; possible D gene TRBD1, 6 bases. Germline V gene lookup returns CDR1 DFQATT and CDR2 SNEGSKA (reference sequence). The CDR3 spans 14 residues. V dropped 3 bases and J dropped 0 bases, with 9 bases sitting between them.

The chain recombines TRBV18 with TRBJ1-1; possible D gene TRBD1, 6 bases. This CDR3 has 13 residues. V shed 0 bases and J shed 4 bases, with 6 bases lying between them. Germline V gene data show CDR1 as KGHSH and CDR2 as LQKENI. The DNA for the CDR3 is TGTGCCAGCTCACCACCAGGGGGCACTGAAGCTTTCTTT. It encodes CASSPPGGTEAFF.

The V gene is TRBV5-1, the J gene TRBJ1-6; possibly TRBD1 for D (5 bases). The V and J ends lost 1 base and 9 bases respectively, with 11 bases between them. CDR3 length: 14 residues. Germline lookup yields CDR1 SGHRS and CDR2 YFSETQ. The CDR3 spells CASSLPGMGSPLHF. CDR3 sequence (DNA): TGCGCCAGCAGCTTGCCAGGGATGGGTTCACCCCTCCACTTT.

V usage is TRBV2 and J usage is TRBJ2-3; D gene uncertain. Trimming took 7 bases from V and 2 from J, leaving 16 bases between them. This CDR3 has 15 residues. Germline values: CDR1 SNHLY, CDR2 FYNNEI. CDR3 region: CASMWAPRDTDTQYF. CDR3 in DNA: TGTGCCAGCATGTGGGCTCCCCGTGACACAGATACGCAGTATTTT.

V gene TRBV12-3 or TRBV12-4 combines with J gene TRBJ1-6; D is uncertain. The CDR3 has 12 amino acids. V was trimmed by 6 bases and J by 5 bases, leaving 5 bases between them. Here the CDR3 reads CASRENNSPLHF. The CDR3 DNA is TGTGCCAGCAGGGAGAATAATTCACCCCTCCACTTT.

V gene TRBV19 combines with J gene TRBJ2-5, with 11 bases lining up with TRBD2. Trimming at V came to 5 bases and at J to 5 bases, leaving 7 bases not matched to a gene. There are 15 residues in the CDR3. CDR1 is LNHDA and CDR2 is SQIVND in the germline V gene (reference sequence). The CDR3 nucleotides are TGTGCCAGTAGTGATACTAGCGGGGGAAAGGAGACCCAGTACTTC. Amino acids: CASSDTSGGKETQYF.